The rows below give T cell receptor beta chains drawn from one sample of a study of chemoradiotherapy in HPV16-positive cancers. Produced via immunoSEQ multiplex PCR; TCRdb's table is partial and in-frame only. The table has under 15,000 clones, over 65% seen once; the top ten hold approximately 15%. This sample was obtained from a patient who underwent chemoradiotherapy. These receptors were obtained from a human donor with HPV-associated anogenital cancer. Both conserved end residues are part of each CDR3. D genes are given only for firm matches. The size entry is marked missing in some rows and otherwise reads once, few, many or a size class.

v_gene	abundance	len	d_gene	j_gene	CDR3nt	CDR3aa
TRBV14	.	15	.	TRBJ2-7	TGTGCCAGCAGCCGGGGGCCGGGGGAAAACTACGAGCAGTACTTC	CASSRGPGENYEQYF
TRBV7-2	.	13	.	TRBJ1-1	TGTGCCAGCAGCCGAGGGGGGGTTACTGAAGCTTTCTTT	CASSRGGVTEAFF
TRBV6-5	.	15	TRBD1	TRBJ2-1	TGTGCCAGCAGTTACGGACAGGGTATGGGGGATGAGCAGTTCTTC	CASSYGQGMGDEQFF
TRBV2	few	15	TRBD1	TRBJ2-2	TGTGCCAGCAGTGAAACAGGGGGTTACACCGGGGAGCTGTTTTTT	CASSETGGYTGELFF
TRBV6-6	.	14	.	TRBJ1-4	TGTGCCAGCGTACCCGGGGCAGGAGATGAAAAACTGTTTTTT	CASVPGAGDEKLFF
TRBV10-3	.	13	.	TRBJ1-4	TGTGCCATCAGTGAAGTAACTAATGAAAAACTGTTTTTT	CAISEVTNEKLFF
TRBV19	.	14	.	TRBJ1-2	TGTGCCAGTACCCATAGGCAGAACCGCTATGGCTACACCTTC	CASTHRQNRYGYTF
TRBV21-1	.	22	.	TRBJ2-3	TGTGCCAGCAGCCACGACATCAGGCAGGGAGACCAACCTACACGGGGAACAGATACGCAGTATTTT	CASSHDIRQGDQPTRGTDTQYF
TRBV9	few	13	.	TRBJ2-2	TGTGCCAGCAGCGTAGGGGGTTCCGGGGAGCTGTTTTTT	CASSVGGSGELFF
TRBV5-4	.	16	.	TRBJ2-1	TGTGCCAGCAGCCCCGCCGGAGCGCTGGATCCCAATGAGCAGTTCTTC	CASSPAGALDPNEQFF
TRBV30	.	12	.	TRBJ2-7	TGTGCCTGGAGTTCCCAGGGACGCGAGCAGTACTTC	CAWSSQGREQYF
TRBV9	few	15	.	TRBJ1-1	TGTGCCAGCAGCGTAGGGCGTGTCGGGGACACTGAAGCTTTCTTT	CASSVGRVGDTEAFF
TRBV7-3	few	15	.	TRBJ1-1	TGTGCCAGCAGCCCGCGGGGAGGGAAGGCCACTGAAGCTTTCTTT	CASSPRGGKATEAFF
TRBV28	.	13	.	TRBJ2-3	TGTGCCAGCAGCCTCGGTGTTGGAGATACGCAGTATTTT	CASSLGVGDTQYF
TRBV5-1	.	12	.	TRBJ2-2	TGCGCCAGCAGCTTGGAGCTCGGGGAGCTGTTTTTT	CASSLELGELFF
TRBV28	.	14	.	TRBJ1-2	TGTGCCAGCAGTTTATCCGGGGAGGGCGATGGCTACACCTTC	CASSLSGEGDGYTF
TRBV6-5	.	13	.	TRBJ2-1	TGTGCCAGCAGCTCAAGAGAGGGGGGGGAGCAGTTCTTC	CASSSREGGEQFF
TRBV19	.	16	TRBD2	TRBJ2-7	TGTGCCAGTAGTTGGGGCAGGGCGGGAGCTTCCTACGAGCAGTACTTC	CASSWGRAGASYEQYF
TRBV7-2	.	16	TRBD2	TRBJ2-2	TGTGCCAGCAGCTCCCAATGGACTAGCAACCCCGGGGAGCTGTTTTTT	CASSSQWTSNPGELFF
TRBV4-1	few	16	TRBD2	TRBJ2-1	TGCGCCAGCAGCCTGCCGATGGTTAGCGGGGGTGTAGAGCAGTTCTTC	CASSLPMVSGGVEQFF